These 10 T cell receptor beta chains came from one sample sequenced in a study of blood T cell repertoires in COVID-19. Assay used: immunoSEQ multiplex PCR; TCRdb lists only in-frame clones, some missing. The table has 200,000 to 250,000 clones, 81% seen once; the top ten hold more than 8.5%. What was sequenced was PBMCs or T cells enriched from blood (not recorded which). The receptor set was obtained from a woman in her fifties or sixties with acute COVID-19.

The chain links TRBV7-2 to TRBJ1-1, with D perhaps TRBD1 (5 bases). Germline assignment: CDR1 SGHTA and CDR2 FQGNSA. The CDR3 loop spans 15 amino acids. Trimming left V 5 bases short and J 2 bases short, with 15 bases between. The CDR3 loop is CASSPRGGTNTEAFF. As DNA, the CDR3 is TGTGCCAGCAGCCCCCGTGGGGGGACTAACACTGAAGCTTTCTTT. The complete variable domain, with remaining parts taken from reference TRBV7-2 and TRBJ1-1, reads GAGVSQSPSNKVTEKGKDVELRCDPISGHTALYWYRQSLGQGLEFLIYFQGNSAPDKSGLPSDRFSAERTGGSVSTLTIQRTQQEDSAVYLCASSPRGGTNTEAFFGQGTRLTVV.

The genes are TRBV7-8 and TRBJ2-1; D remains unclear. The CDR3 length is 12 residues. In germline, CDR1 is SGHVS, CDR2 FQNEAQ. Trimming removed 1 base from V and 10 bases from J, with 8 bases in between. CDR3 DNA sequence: TGTGCCAGCAGCTTAGGCCGGCGGGAGCAGTTCTTC. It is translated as CASSLGRREQFF.

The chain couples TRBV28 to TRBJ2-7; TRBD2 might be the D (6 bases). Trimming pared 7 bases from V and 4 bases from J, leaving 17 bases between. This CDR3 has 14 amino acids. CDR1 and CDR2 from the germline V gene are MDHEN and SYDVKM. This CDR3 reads CASKTGTRAYEQYF. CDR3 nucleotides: TGTGCCAGCAAGACCGGGACTCGCGCTTACGAGCAGTACTTC.

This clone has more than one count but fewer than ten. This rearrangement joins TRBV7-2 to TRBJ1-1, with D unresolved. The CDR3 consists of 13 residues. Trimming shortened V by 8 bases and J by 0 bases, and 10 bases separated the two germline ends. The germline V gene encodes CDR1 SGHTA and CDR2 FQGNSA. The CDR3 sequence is CASGGQMNTEAFF. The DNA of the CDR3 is TGTGCCAGCGGTGGGCAGATGAACACTGAAGCTTTCTTT.

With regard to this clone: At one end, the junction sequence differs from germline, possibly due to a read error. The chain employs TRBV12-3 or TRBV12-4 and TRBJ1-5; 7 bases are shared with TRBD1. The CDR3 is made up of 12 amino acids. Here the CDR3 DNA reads TGTGCCAGCACCACCGGGACAGTGGGTCTGAATTTT. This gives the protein CASTTGTVGLNF.

The CDR3 DNA follows: TGTGCCAGCAGTTTAGGAGTTTTCGAGCAGTACTTC. Its protein is CASSLGVFEQYF. The rearrangement joins TRBV28 to TRBJ2-7; D gene ambiguous. The germline gives CDR1 MDHEN, CDR2 SYDVKM. The CDR3 length is 12 residues. V was trimmed by 2 bases and J by 6 bases, leaving 8 bases between them.

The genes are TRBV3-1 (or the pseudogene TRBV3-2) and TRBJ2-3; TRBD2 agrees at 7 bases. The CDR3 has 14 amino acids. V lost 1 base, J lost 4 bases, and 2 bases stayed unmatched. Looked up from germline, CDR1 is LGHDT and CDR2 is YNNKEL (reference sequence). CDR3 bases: TGTGCCAGCAGCCAAGGACTAGCCGCAGATACGCAGTATTTT. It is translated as CASSQGLAADTQYF.

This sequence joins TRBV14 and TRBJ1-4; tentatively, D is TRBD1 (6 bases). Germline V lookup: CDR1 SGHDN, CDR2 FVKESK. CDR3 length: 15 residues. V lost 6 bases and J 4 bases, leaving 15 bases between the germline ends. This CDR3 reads CASRSTGGLNEKLFF. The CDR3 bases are TGTGCCAGCAGGTCCACCGGGGGGCTTAATGAAAAACTGTTTTTT.

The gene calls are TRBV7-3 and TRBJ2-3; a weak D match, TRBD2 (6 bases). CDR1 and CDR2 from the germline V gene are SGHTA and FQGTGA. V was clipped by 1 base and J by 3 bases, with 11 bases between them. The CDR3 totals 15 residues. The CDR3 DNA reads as TGTGCCAGCAGCTTAATTGGGGGGTGGACAGATACGCAGTATTTT. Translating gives CASSLIGGWTDTQYF.

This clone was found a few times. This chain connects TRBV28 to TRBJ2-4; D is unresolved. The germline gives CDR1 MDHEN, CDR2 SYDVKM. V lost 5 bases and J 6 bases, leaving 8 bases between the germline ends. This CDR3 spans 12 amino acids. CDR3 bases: TGTGCCAGCAGTACGGCGGCAAACATTCAGTACTTC. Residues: CASSTAANIQYF.